This entry lists 15 T cell receptor beta chains sequenced from one sample in a study of shared clonotypes between healthy human individuals. Naive CD8 populations comprised CD45RO-negative cells positively selected for CCR7, excluding terminally differentiated effector memory CD45RA+ cells. The assay was immunoSEQ multiplex PCR, and TCRdb's table has in-frame clones only and misses some. Counted here are 760,000 or so clones, approximately 97% occurring once; the ten biggest clones make up less than 0.3%. Material: naive CD8+ T cells sorted from blood. These receptor sequences come from a man aged 25 to 40 in good health.

V and J are TRBV10-1 and TRBJ2-2, with no clear D. CDR1 and CDR2 (germline): WNHNN, SYGVQD (reference sequence). The germline V and J ends were trimmed by 6 bases and 4 bases, with 6 bases remaining between them. The CDR3 consists of 12 residues. The CDR3 sequence is CASRDGTGELFF. For the CDR3, the DNA is TGCGCCAGCAGGGATGGCACCGGGGAGCTGTTTTTT.

The CDR3 coding sequence is TGCAGCGTTGAATCTGGAATGAACACTGAAGCTTTCTTT. Amino acid sequence: CSVESGMNTEAFF. The V and J genes are TRBV29-1 and TRBJ1-1, with D unresolved. With 2 bases removed from V and 0 bases from J, the gap between germline ends came to 7 bases. The CDR3 extends over 13 amino acids. CDR1 is SQVTM and CDR2 is ANQGSEA in the germline V gene.

J is TRBJ2-1 and V is TRBV4-1, with 8 bases identical to TRBD2. The CDR3 length is 18 residues. Germline V gene lookup returns CDR1 MGHRA and CDR2 YSYEKL. The V segment lost 0 bases and the J segment 6 bases; nucleotides outside the gene matches: 13. In nucleotides, the CDR3 is TGCGCCAGCAGCCAAGATCCCCCTGCCAGCGGGAGTCGCAATGAGCAGTTCTTC. It codes for CASSQDPPASGSRNEQFF.

The genes are TRBV9 and TRBJ1-1; TRBD1 is a possible D gene (5 bases). The CDR3 runs 13 residues. Germline V gene lookup returns CDR1 SGDLS and CDR2 YYNGEE. The V and J ends lost 3 bases and 4 bases respectively, with 10 bases between them. For the CDR3, the DNA is TGTGCCAGCAGCGGGGTTGGGGCCACTGAAGCTTTCTTT. It is translated as CASSGVGATEAFF.

This clone was seen only once. V and J are TRBV29-1 and TRBJ2-7; D gene ambiguous. V gave up 4 bases and J gave up 9 bases, with 19 bases separating them. Germline CDR1 reads SQVTM; CDR2 reads ANQGSEA. The length of the CDR3 is 13 residues. CDR3 sequence reads: CSVGAGTSLVQYF. CDR3 DNA sequence: TGCAGCGTTGGGGCTGGAACGAGCCTAGTGCAGTACTTC.

The V and J genes are TRBV10-2 and TRBJ2-5; 8 bases match TRBD2. The germline gives CDR1 WSHSY, CDR2 SAAADI. Trimming removed 3 bases from V and 9 bases from J; junction bases left unmatched: 12. CDR3 size: 15 residues. For the CDR3, the DNA is TGCGCCAGCAGTGACGGAGCGGGAGAAGTGCTGTCCCAGTACTTC. Its translation: CASSDGAGEVLSQYF.

The chain carries TRBV14 and TRBJ2-1; perhaps TRBD2 as D (6 bases). Trimming removed 4 bases from V and 4 bases from J, with 11 bases in between. Germline CDR1 SGHDN, CDR2 FVKESK. The CDR3 length is 14 residues. CDR3 bases: TGTGCCAGCAGCCCGGAGGGGTGGTACAATGAGCAGTTCTTC. Translated: CASSPEGWYNEQFF.

The chain joins TRBV7-9 to TRBJ2-7; perhaps TRBD2 as D (5 bases). The CDR3 length is 15 residues. V gave up 7 bases and J gave up 2 bases, with 18 bases separating them. Per the germline V gene, CDR1 is SEHNR and CDR2 is FQNEAQ (reference sequence). This CDR3 is CASIPSRGFTYEQYF. Here the CDR3 DNA reads TGTGCCAGCATCCCATCCCGGGGTTTTACCTACGAGCAGTACTTC.

V usage is TRBV6-1 and J usage is TRBJ2-7; TRBD2 is a possible D gene (6 bases). Looked up from germline, CDR1 is MNHNS and CDR2 is SASEGT. The length of the CDR3 is 15 residues. Trimming left V 10 bases short and J 2 bases short, with 21 bases between. CDR3 sequence: CATSGRDWTAYEQYF. Here the CDR3 DNA reads TGTGCCACCAGCGGTCGGGACTGGACCGCCTACGAGCAGTACTTC.

Concerning this clone itself: The sample contains more than one DNA sequence encoding this CDR3. The chain joins TRBV4-3 to TRBJ2-7, with no clear D. V was cut by 1 base and J by 4 bases, with 8 bases left in between. The germline CDR1 and CDR2 sequences are LGHNA and YSLEER. The CDR3 extends over 13 amino acids. The CDR3 nucleotides read TGCGCCAGCAGCCAAGGGTTAGCTTACGAGCAGTACTTC. Its protein is CASSQGLAYEQYF.

A note on this clone: The same CDR3 also results from other DNA sequences found in this sample. The chain is built from TRBV7-9 and TRBJ2-5, with D perhaps TRBD2 (5 bases). Germline V gene lookup returns CDR1 SEHNR and CDR2 FQNEAQ (reference sequence). Between the trimmed V and J ends, which lost 4 bases and 1 base, there was a span of 7 bases. The CDR3 covers 13 residues. CDR3 in DNA: TGTGCCAGCAGCTACCGGGGCCAAGAGACCCAGTACTTC. Protein product: CASSYRGQETQYF.

This clone came up once. This chain connects TRBV6-4 to TRBJ2-1; either TRBD1 or TRBD2 may supply D (5 bases each). The V gene's germline CDR1 is MRHNA and CDR2 SNTAGT. The CDR3 sequence is 15 residues long. V lost 6 bases to trimming and J lost 8 bases, with 20 bases between them. CDR3 sequence: CASRDGTGPDHEQFF. The DNA of the CDR3 is TGTGCCAGCAGAGACGGGACGGGTCCCGACCATGAGCAGTTCTTC.

The chain carries TRBV7-8 and TRBJ2-4; perhaps TRBD2 as D (5 bases). Germline CDR1 and CDR2: SGHVS and FQNEAQ. V lost 3 bases, J lost 0 bases, and 18 bases lay in between. The CDR3 loop spans 18 amino acids. The DNA of the CDR3 is TGTGCCAGCAGCTTCCCACAGTCACTAGTTATAGCCAAAAACATTCAGTACTTC. It codes for CASSFPQSLVIAKNIQYF.

The chain uses TRBV13 and TRBJ1-2; 9 nucleotides agree with TRBD1. The J segment lost 8 bases and the V segment lost 5 bases, leaving 6 bases of the junction unmatched. The CDR3 loop spans 13 amino acids. Germline V CDR1 and CDR2: PRHDT, FYEKMQ (reference sequence). CDR3 in amino acids: CASSTGQGPGYTF. CDR3 sequence (DNA): TGTGCCAGCAGCACGGGACAGGGTCCGGGCTACACCTTC.

V gene TRBV5-6 combines with J gene TRBJ1-4; D is unclear. The V end was cut by 0 bases, the J end by 8 bases, with 17 bases between. The germline gives CDR1 SGHDT, CDR2 YYEEEE. This CDR3 contains 16 residues. The CDR3 coding sequence is TGTGCCAGCAGCTTGGGCCAGGCCCTGAGAACGGAAAAACTGTTTTTT. Encoded protein: CASSLGQALRTEKLFF.